A single sample is the source of the 15 T cell receptor beta chains below, sequenced in a study of blood T cells in healthy people across ages. Using a J-beta primer mix together with a sample-barcoded 5' primer, a second PCR was run for roughly 6 to 12 cycles. Each CDR3 protein is one row after TCRdb ran MiXCR on the 5' RACE reads. This sample has over a million distinct CDR3 sequences, with approximately 59% found just once. Material for sequencing was blood. These receptor sequences come from a man in his late teens or twenties in good health.

This clonotype showed up just a few times. The CDR3: CSAIGVGRGVTEAFF. The CDR3 coding sequence is TGCAGCGCCATAGGGGTGGGCCGAGGTGTCACTGAAGCTTTCTTT. The genes are TRBV29-1 and TRBJ1-1; tentatively, D is TRBD1 (5 bases). This CDR3 region has 15 residues. The V gene lost 7 bases and the J gene lost 4 bases, with 22 bases spanning the gap. Germline values: CDR1 SQVTM, CDR2 ANQGSEA.

V and J are TRBV29-1 and TRBJ1-2; D uncertain. The CDR3 contains 13 residues. Germline V gene data show CDR1 as SQVTM and CDR2 as ANQGSEA. V shed 1 base and J shed 7 bases, with 13 bases lying between them. The CDR3 sequence is CSVEGGQRAGYTF. The DNA of the CDR3 is TGCAGCGTTGAAGGGGGTCAGAGGGCTGGCTACACCTTC.

The chain employs TRBV6-5 and TRBJ2-3; 10 bases are shared with TRBD2. In germline, CDR1 is MNHEY, CDR2 SVGAGI. The CDR3 sequence is 19 residues long. V shed 3 bases, J shed 0 bases, and the junction held 12 bases outside the gene matches. Written as DNA, the CDR3 is TGTGCCAGCAGTTATTCAAGGCCAGTAGCGGGGGGTAGCACAGATACGCAGTATTTT. Its protein product is CASSYSRPVAGGSTDTQYF.

The chain couples TRBV20-1 to TRBJ2-7; TRBD2 matches at 8 bases. CDR3 size: 13 residues. The V segment lost 6 bases and the J segment 3 bases; nucleotides outside the gene matches: 7. CDR1 DFQATT and CDR2 SNEGSKA come from the germline V gene (reference sequence). The CDR3 coding sequence is TGCAGTGCCGAGCGGGAGATCTACTACGAGCAGTACTTC. This translates into CSAEREIYYEQYF.

The chain employs TRBV11-3 and TRBJ2-7, with TRBD1 identical over 8 bases. Per germline, CDR1 SGHNT and CDR2 YENEEA. J gave up 4 bases and V 3 bases, and 5 bases lay outside the gene matches. The CDR3 has 14 amino acids. CDR3 loop: CASSFLTGVYEQYF. CDR3 DNA sequence: TGTGCCAGCAGCTTTTTGACAGGGGTGTACGAGCAGTACTTC. The whole variable domain, remainder taken from reference TRBV11-3 and TRBJ2-7, is EAGVVQSPRYKIIEKKQPVAFWCNPISGHNTLYWYLQNLGQGPELLIRYENEEAVDDSQLPKDRFSAERLKGVDSTLKIQPAELGDSAVYLCASSFLTGVYEQYFGPGTRLTVT.

Concerning this clonotype: Relative to the germline gene, one junction end is altered; a read error may explain this. In DNA form, the CDR3 reads TGCGCCAGCAGGGCGTCGGGACAGGGGGAATACGAGCGGTACTTC. Its protein is CASRASGQGEYERYF. This chain links TRBV5-1 with TRBJ2-7, with TRBD1 matching 11 bases. Germline CDR1 is SGHRS and CDR2 is YFSETQ. CDR3 length equals 15 residues.

This chain connects TRBV6-5 to TRBJ1-1, with 9 bases fitting TRBD1. Germline V lookup: CDR1 MNHEY, CDR2 SVGAGI. J was trimmed by 0 bases and V by 4 bases; bases with no gene match: 6. The CDR3 runs 16 residues. The CDR3: CASSFRTGVMNTEAFF. The CDR3 coding sequence is TGTGCCAGCAGTTTCCGGACAGGGGTAATGAACACTGAAGCTTTCTTT.

This clonotype was counted only a few times. CDR3 DNA sequence: TGTGCCAGCAGTTTATCTAGCGGCTCTTACAATGAGCAGTTCTTC. It specifies CASSLSSGSYNEQFF. V usage is TRBV27 and J usage is TRBJ2-1, with a tentative D call TRBD2 (6 bases). The CDR3 totals 15 residues. V was cut by 0 bases and J by 4 bases, with 10 bases left in between. The germline gives CDR1 MNHEY, CDR2 SMNVEV (reference sequence).

The CDR3 loop reads CATGGPQVNYGYTF. DNA for the CDR3: TGTGCCACCGGAGGCCCTCAGGTCAACTATGGCTACACCTTC. The chain recombines TRBV15 with TRBJ1-2; D gene uncertain. Germline values: CDR1 LNHNV, CDR2 YYDKDF (reference sequence). This CDR3 spans 14 amino acids. The V end was cut by 8 bases, the J end by 2 bases, with 15 bases between.

This rearrangement joins TRBV10-3 to TRBJ2-1; TRBD2 matches 10 bases. Trimming at V came to 3 bases and at J to 8 bases, leaving 7 bases not matched to a gene. Germline CDR1 ENHRY, CDR2 SYGVKD. The CDR3 consists of 15 residues. The CDR3 coding sequence is TGTGCCATCAGTGAATCCCCTAGCGGGAGCGATGAGCAGTTCTTC. Its translation is CAISESPSGSDEQFF.

A remark on this clonotype: The junction shows a germline mismatch at one end, possibly a read error. The V gene is TRBV20-1, the J gene TRBJ1-2, with D hard to call. This CDR3 region has 15 residues. The germline V gene has CDR1 DFQATT and CDR2 SNEGSKA (reference sequence). The CDR3 reads CCARDVRGVNYGYTF. The CDR3 DNA sequence: TGCTGTGCTAGAGATGTGCGGGGTGTGAACTATGGCTACACCTTC.

CDR3 bases: TGTGCCAGCAGCCAAGATGAGGGAGCTAGTTTTATTTTATTTGATACGCAGTATTTT. Protein product: CASSQDEGASFILFDTQYF. The J gene is TRBJ2-3, the V gene TRBV3-1; a weak D match, TRBD2 (5 bases). Germline CDR1 LGHDT, CDR2 YNNKEL (reference sequence). There are 19 residues in the CDR3. Trimming pared 0 bases from V and 6 bases from J, leaving 25 bases between.

The CDR3 nucleotides are TGTGCCAGCAGCGACGGGACAGGTAGTGACTATGGCTACACCTTC. It is translated as CASSDGTGSDYGYTF. V gene TRBV6-2 or TRBV6-3 combines with J gene TRBJ1-2; 8 bases fit TRBD1. V shed 6 bases and J 3 bases; nucleotides not matched to a gene: 9. The CDR3 has 15 residues. Germline CDR1 reads MNHEY; CDR2 reads SVGEGT.

This clonotype was recorded once. The chain combines TRBV7-2 with TRBJ1-2, with D possibly TRBD1 on 6 matching bases. Germline CDR1 SGHTA, CDR2 FQGNSA. Trimming removed 5 bases from V and 8 bases from J, with 12 bases in between. The CDR3 totals 12 residues. The CDR3 sequence: CASSHVGTGYTF. The CDR3 region has the DNA TGTGCCAGCAGCCACGTCGGGACAGGCTACACCTTC.

This sequence joins TRBV29-1 and TRBJ2-2, with D perhaps matching TRBD1 (6 bases). V lost 3 bases, J lost 7 bases, and 15 bases lay in between. CDR3 length: 14 amino acids. In germline, CDR1 is SQVTM, CDR2 ANQGSEA. CDR3 sequence reads: CSVDLGAGIGELFF. The CDR3 coding sequence is TGCAGCGTTGATTTGGGGGCGGGCATCGGGGAGCTGTTTTTT.